One sample yielded the 14 T cell receptor beta chains listed below, sequenced in a study of T cell changes during pregnancy in multiple sclerosis. The repertoire was sequenced with immunoSEQ multiplex PCR; TCRdb's copy has only in-frame clones and lacks some. The table lists 40,000 to 55,000 clones, more than 90% of them singletons. Material: CD8+ T cells from peripheral blood mononuclear cells, obtained after pregnancy. These receptors originate from a female donor with multiple sclerosis, enrolled in a pregnancy study.

This clone came up a few times. The CDR3 region is CASSQDGNRYQPQHF. CDR3 DNA sequence: TGCGCCAGCAGCCAAGACGGCAACAGATATCAGCCCCAGCATTTT. The rearrangement links TRBV4-3 to TRBJ1-5; no clear D. Germline V gene data show CDR1 as LGHNA and CDR2 as YSLEER. The length of the CDR3 is 15 residues. V was pared by 0 bases and J by 5 bases, with 11 bases between.

The chain has TRBV27 and TRBJ1-6; D possibly corresponds to TRBD1 (6 bases). The CDR3 totals 14 residues. From germline, CDR1 is MNHEY and CDR2 SMNVEV (reference sequence). V was cut by 4 bases and J by 7 bases, with 11 bases left in between. This chain's CDR3 is CASSYNRANSPLHF. The DNA of the CDR3 is TGTGCCAGCAGTTATAACAGGGCCAATTCACCCCTCCACTTT.

The chain combines TRBV5-1 with TRBJ1-5; D possibly corresponds to TRBD1 (5 bases). The CDR3 length is 15 residues. Trimming left V 0 bases short and J 7 bases short, with 14 bases between. CDR1 and CDR2 from the germline V gene are SGHRS and YFSETQ. CDR3 loop: CASSLGEGGDQPQHF. In nucleotides, the CDR3 is TGCGCCAGCAGCTTGGGGGAAGGCGGGGACCAGCCCCAGCATTTT.

The chain links TRBV27 to TRBJ2-3; possibly TRBD2 for D (5 bases). The CDR3 is 14 residues long. V dropped 3 bases and J dropped 0 bases, with 7 bases sitting between them. In germline, CDR1 is MNHEY, CDR2 SMNVEV (reference sequence). CDR3 region: CASSLERSTDTQYF. The CDR3 region has the DNA TGTGCCAGCAGTTTGGAGCGGAGCACAGATACGCAGTATTTT.

The gene calls are TRBV9 and TRBJ1-1; the match to TRBD1 covers 8 bases. CDR3 length equals 16 residues. Germline loops: CDR1 SGDLS, CDR2 YYNGEE. V shed 1 base and J 0 bases; nucleotides not matched to a gene: 5. The DNA of the CDR3 is TGTGCCAGCAGCGTAACCCAGGGGGCGTTGAACACTGAAGCTTTCTTT. It translates to CASSVTQGALNTEAFF.

The genes are TRBV6-5 and TRBJ2-7; 7 nucleotides match TRBD1. CDR1 and CDR2 (germline): MNHEY, SVGAGI. Trimming took 5 bases from V and 3 from J; bases not matched to a gene: 10. CDR3 size: 15 residues. CDR3 nucleotide sequence: TGTGCCAGCAGTCAAACAGGGGTTAAAGACTACGAGCAGTACTTC. It is translated as CASSQTGVKDYEQYF.

This clone was counted a few times. V is TRBV9 and J is TRBJ1-3; D is possibly TRBD1 (5 bases). V was clipped by 3 bases and J by 0 bases, with 7 bases between them. CDR1 is SGDLS, CDR2 YYNGEE, per germline. There are 14 residues in the CDR3. The CDR3 is CASSEGASGNTIYF. The CDR3 DNA reads as TGTGCCAGCAGCGAAGGGGCCTCTGGAAACACCATATATTTT.

This clone was seen once. This chain links TRBV5-6 with TRBJ1-1; D gene unclear. The CDR3 consists of 12 residues. V lost 4 bases to trimming and J lost 4 bases, with 8 bases between them. Looked up from germline, CDR1 is SGHDT and CDR2 is YYEEEE. CDR3 in amino acids: CASSPGATEAFF. For the CDR3, the DNA is TGTGCCAGCAGCCCCGGTGCCACTGAAGCTTTCTTT.

The chain combines TRBV9 with TRBJ2-7; TRBD1 matches at 7 bases. The germline CDR1 and CDR2 sequences are SGDLS and YYNGEE. The V gene end was trimmed by 4 bases and the J gene end by 9 bases; junction bases not matched to a gene: 16. The CDR3 runs to 15 residues. The CDR3 spells CASSPSGTEHRVQYF. CDR3 DNA sequence: TGTGCCAGCAGCCCCTCCGGGACAGAACATCGGGTGCAGTACTTC.

The DNA for the CDR3 is TGTGCCAGCAGACACAACTATGGCTACACCTTC. Translation gives CASRHNYGYTF. J is TRBJ1-2 and V is TRBV27, with unresolved D. Deletions cut 6 bases from V and 2 bases from J, with 4 bases between. The CDR3 contains 11 residues. CDR1 and CDR2 (germline): MNHEY, SMNVEV (reference sequence).

The CDR3 loop reads CAWSRTLVAVEQYF. The DNA for the CDR3 is TGTGCCTGGAGCCGAACTCTAGTGGCAGTTGAGCAGTACTTC. The rearrangement joins TRBV30 to TRBJ2-7; no reliable D call. Germline lookup yields CDR1 GTSNPN and CDR2 SVGIG (reference sequence). V was shortened by 3 bases and J by 7 bases, with 19 bases between the two germline ends. This CDR3 comprises 14 residues.

This clone was observed a single time. The rearrangement links TRBV4-1 to TRBJ2-3; 16 bases fit TRBD2. V was clipped by 4 bases and J by 1 base; unmatched bases: 8. Germline V lookup: CDR1 MGHRA, CDR2 YSYEKL. The CDR3 has 19 residues. For the CDR3, the DNA is TGCGCCAGCAGCCTACTGGGACTAGCGGGGGGGAGGCGCACAGATACGCAGTATTTT. Protein: CASSLLGLAGGRRTDTQYF.

CDR3 residues: CASSLGENQPQHF. As DNA, the CDR3 is TGTGCCAGCAGCTTAGGGGAGAACCAGCCCCAGCATTTT. V and J are TRBV7-9 and TRBJ1-5, with D hard to call. Deletions cut 1 base from V and 7 bases from J, with 8 bases between. Germline-derived CDR1 and CDR2 are SEHNR and FQNEAQ (reference sequence). The CDR3 has 13 amino acids.

The chain links TRBV19 to TRBJ2-3; D is unresolved. Looked up from germline, CDR1 is LNHDA and CDR2 is SQIVND (reference sequence). Trimming removed 3 bases at V and 6 bases at J, with 10 bases between. The CDR3 length is 13 residues. The CDR3 region has the DNA TGTGCCAGTAGTATCCTCATTCAGGATACGCAGTATTTT. This encodes CASSILIQDTQYF.